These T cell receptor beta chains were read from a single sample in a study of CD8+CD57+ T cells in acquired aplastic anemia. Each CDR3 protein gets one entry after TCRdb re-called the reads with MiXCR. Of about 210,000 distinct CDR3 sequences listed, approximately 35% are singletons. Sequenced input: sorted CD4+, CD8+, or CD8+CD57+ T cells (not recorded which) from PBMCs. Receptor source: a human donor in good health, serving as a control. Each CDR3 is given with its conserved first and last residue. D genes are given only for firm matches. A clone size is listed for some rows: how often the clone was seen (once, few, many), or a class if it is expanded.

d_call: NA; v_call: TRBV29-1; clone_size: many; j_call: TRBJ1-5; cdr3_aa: CSVGGDRNQPQHF; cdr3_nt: TGCAGCGTAGGGGGGGATCGCAATCAGCCCCAGCATTTT
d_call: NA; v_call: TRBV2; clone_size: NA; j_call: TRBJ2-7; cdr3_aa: CATLLNRRFSYEQYF; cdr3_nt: TGTGCCACGCTCCTGAACAGGCGCTTCTCCTACGAGCAGTACTTC
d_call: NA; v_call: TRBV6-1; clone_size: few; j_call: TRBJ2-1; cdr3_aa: CASNKWVSGAYNEQFF; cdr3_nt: TGTGCCAGCAATAAATGGGTTTCAGGAGCCTACAATGAGCAGTTCTTC
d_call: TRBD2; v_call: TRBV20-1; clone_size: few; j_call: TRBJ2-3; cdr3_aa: CSARHPKAGGGTDTQYF; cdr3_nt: TGCAGTGCTAGGCACCCTAAAGCGGGAGGGGGCACAGATACGCAGTATTTT
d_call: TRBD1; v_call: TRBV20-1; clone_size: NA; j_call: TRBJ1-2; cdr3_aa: CSARLGTEYGYTF; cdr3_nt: TGCAGTGCTAGACTCGGGACAGAGTATGGCTACACCTTC
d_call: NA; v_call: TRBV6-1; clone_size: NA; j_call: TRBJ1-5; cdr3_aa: CASSVRREGDQPQHF; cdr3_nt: TGTGCCAGCAGTGTACGGAGAGAAGGGGATCAGCCCCAGCATTTT
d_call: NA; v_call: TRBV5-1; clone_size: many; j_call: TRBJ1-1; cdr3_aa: CASSLGPAGWNTEAFF; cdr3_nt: TGCGCCAGCAGCTTGGGTCCGGCGGGGTGGAACACTGAAGCTTTCTTT
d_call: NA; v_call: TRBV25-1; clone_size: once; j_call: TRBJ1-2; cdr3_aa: CASSQENQIHYGCTF; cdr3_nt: TGTGCCAGCAGCCAAGAAAACCAGATACACTATGGCTGCACCTTC
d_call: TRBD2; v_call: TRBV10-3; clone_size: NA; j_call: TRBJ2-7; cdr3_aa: CAISKAGGRNEQYF; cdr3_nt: TGTGCCATCAGTAAAGCGGGAGGCAGGAACGAGCAGTACTTC
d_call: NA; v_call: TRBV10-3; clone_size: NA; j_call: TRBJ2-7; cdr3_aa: CATTVGGAKSSEQYF; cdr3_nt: TGTGCCACCACAGTAGGGGGGGCGAAGTCATCCGAGCAGTACTTC
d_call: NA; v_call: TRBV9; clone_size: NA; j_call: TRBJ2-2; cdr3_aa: CASSVEGNTGELFF; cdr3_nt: TGTGCCAGCAGCGTAGAGGGGAACACCGGGGAGCTGTTTTTT
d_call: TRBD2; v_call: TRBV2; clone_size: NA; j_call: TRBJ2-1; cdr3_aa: CASSYSGGAWNEQFF; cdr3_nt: TGTGCCAGCAGTTACTCCGGGGGGGCCTGGAATGAGCAGTTCTTC
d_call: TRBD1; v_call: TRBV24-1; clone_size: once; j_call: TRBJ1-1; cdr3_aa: CATSDASRMDRATEAFF; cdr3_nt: TGTGCCACCAGTGATGCATCCCGCATGGACAGGGCGACTGAAGCTTTCTTT
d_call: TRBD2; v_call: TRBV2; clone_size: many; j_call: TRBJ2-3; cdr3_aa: CASRKIAGAGTDTQYF; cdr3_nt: TGTGCCAGCAGAAAAATAGCGGGAGCGGGGACAGATACGCAGTATTTT
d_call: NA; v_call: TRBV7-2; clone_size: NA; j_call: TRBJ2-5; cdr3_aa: CASTLGGAQETQYF; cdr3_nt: TGTGCCAGCACCCTTGGGGGGGCACAAGAGACCCAGTACTTC
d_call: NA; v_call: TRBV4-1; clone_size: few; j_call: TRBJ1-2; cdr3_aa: CASSQRGGLHGYTF; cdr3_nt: TGCGCCAGCAGCCAACGAGGAGGACTCCATGGCTACACCTTC
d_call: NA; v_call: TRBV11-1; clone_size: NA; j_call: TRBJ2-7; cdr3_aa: CASRDPSGTPSYEQYF; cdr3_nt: TGTGCCAGCAGAGATCCCTCCGGGACACCTTCCTACGAGCAGTACTTC
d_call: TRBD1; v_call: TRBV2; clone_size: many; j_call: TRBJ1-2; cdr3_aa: CASRTGTGGYGYTF; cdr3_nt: TGTGCCAGCAGGACCGGGACAGGGGGTTACGGCTACACCTTC
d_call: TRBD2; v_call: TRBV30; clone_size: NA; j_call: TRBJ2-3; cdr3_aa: CAFTSGGITDTQYF; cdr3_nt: TGTGCCTTTACTAGCGGGGGTATCACAGATACGCAGTATTTT
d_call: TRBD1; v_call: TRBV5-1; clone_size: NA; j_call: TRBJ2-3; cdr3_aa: CASSPGQVGTDTQYF; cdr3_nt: TGCGCCAGCAGCCCGGGACAGGTGGGCACAGATACGCAGTATTTT
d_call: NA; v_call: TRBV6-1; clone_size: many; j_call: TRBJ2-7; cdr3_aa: CASSGTKAYEQYF; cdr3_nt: TGTGCCAGCAGTGGGACAAAGGCCTACGAGCAGTACTTC
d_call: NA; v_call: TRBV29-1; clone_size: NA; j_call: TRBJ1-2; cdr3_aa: CSVATFGTNYGYTF; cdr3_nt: TGCAGCGTTGCAACCTTCGGGACTAACTATGGCTACACCTTC
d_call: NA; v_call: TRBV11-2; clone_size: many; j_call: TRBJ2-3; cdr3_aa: CASSLSDYSDTQYF; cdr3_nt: TGTGCCAGCAGCTTGTCGGACTATTCAGATACGCAGTATTTT